There are a few counts of the clone carrying this T cell receptor (beta chain). The sample belongs to a study of human T cells and chemical hapten exposure. Time point reported: patch test 1, 2 weeks after DPC sensitization. Noted treatment: therapeutic diphenylcyclopropenone sensitization with weekly scalp DPC. Each CDR3 protein gets one entry after TCRdb re-called the RACE reads with MiXCR. The table records nearly 350,000 distinct CDR3 sequences, 5.5% to 8% of them present only once. This TCR derives from a woman in her late teens or twenties with alopecia areata. Some clones in this sample may be carry-over from other donors' samples. Here the sequenced sample was whole blood, taken in connection with sensitization to the hapten diphenylcyclopropenone (DPC).

CDR3 amino acids: CASRSGLSSYEQYF. The CDR3, as DNA: TGTGCCAGCAGGTCGGGACTGAGCTCCTACGAGCAGTACTTC. This rearrangement joins TRBV2 to TRBJ2-7; D possibly corresponds to TRBD2 (6 bases). This CDR3 has 14 amino acids. Per germline, CDR1 SNHLY and CDR2 FYNNEI. V was trimmed by 6 bases and J by 0 bases, leaving 12 bases between them.